This T cell receptor beta chain was retrieved from a study of OX40 agonist ivuxolimab in advanced cancers. Overall study results and limits: Clonal expansion among partial responders at 0.1-3.0 mg/kg ranked near the lowest.

Clones were read by immunoSEQ multiplex PCR, and TCRdb kept only the in-frame ones, dropping some. The table lists more than 60,000 clones, under 95% of them singletons. Germline CDR1 MNHEY, CDR2 SMNVEV (reference sequence). The CDR3 is 13 residues long. The V segment lost 10 bases and the J segment 6 bases; nucleotides outside the gene matches: 7. Details on this clone: Antigen: not known.

The material was CD4+ or CD8+ T cells sorted from blood, obtained in a trial of the OX40 agonist ivuxolimab. This chain uses TRBV27 with TRBJ1-5, with 9 bases aligning to TRBD1. The TCR sequence derives from an adult with an advanced solid tumor such as melanoma, head and neck, liver or kidney cancer. DNA of the CDR3: TGTGCCACCGGGGACAGGGTCGCTCAGCCCCAGCATTTT. It specifies CATGDRVAQPQHF.